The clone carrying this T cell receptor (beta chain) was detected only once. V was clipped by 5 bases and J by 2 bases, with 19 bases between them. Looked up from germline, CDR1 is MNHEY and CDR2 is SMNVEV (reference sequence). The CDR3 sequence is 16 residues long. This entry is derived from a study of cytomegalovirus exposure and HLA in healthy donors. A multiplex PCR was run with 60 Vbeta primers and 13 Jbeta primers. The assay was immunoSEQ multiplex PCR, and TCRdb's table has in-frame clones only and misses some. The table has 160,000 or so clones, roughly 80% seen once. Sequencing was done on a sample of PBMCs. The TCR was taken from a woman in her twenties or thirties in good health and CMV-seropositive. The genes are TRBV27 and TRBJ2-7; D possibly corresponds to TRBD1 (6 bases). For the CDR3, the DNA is TGTGCCAGCAGTCCATCGACCGGACAGACGACCTACGAGCAGTACTTC. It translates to CASSPSTGQTTYEQYF.